This T cell receptor (beta chain) was identified in a study of shared clonotypes between healthy human individuals. Study results and caveats: About 5% was the fraction of naive CD4 clonotypes found shared across four donors. Generation of non-shared clonotypes was less probable than generation of clonotypes shared by all four donors.

Authors' data handling: Filtering of immunoSEQ junctional sequences could not match full-length read filtering. Profiled with immunoSEQ multiplex PCR; TCRdb holds only in-frame clones, not every one. That table is the source of V, J and clone size, and D and trimming were worked out from the DNA. The sample lists about 1.5 million clones, approximately 98% occurring once. With respect to this clone: Its target is not known.

Germline CDR1 is SGHDT and CDR2 is YYEEEE. The CDR3 has 18 residues. V lost 1 base and J lost 5; bases outside the gene matches: 18. This chain links TRBV5-6 with TRBJ2-7, with TRBD1 matching over 7 bases. The TCR originated in a man younger than 40 in good health. The material sequenced was naive CD4+ T cells sorted from blood. Subset of the sample: CD45RA+ positively selected. The CDR3 loop reads CASSLLVLLGGVGDEQYF. As DNA, the CDR3 is TGTGCCAGCAGCTTGCTCGTGCTATTAGGGGGCGTAGGAGACGAGCAGTACTTC.